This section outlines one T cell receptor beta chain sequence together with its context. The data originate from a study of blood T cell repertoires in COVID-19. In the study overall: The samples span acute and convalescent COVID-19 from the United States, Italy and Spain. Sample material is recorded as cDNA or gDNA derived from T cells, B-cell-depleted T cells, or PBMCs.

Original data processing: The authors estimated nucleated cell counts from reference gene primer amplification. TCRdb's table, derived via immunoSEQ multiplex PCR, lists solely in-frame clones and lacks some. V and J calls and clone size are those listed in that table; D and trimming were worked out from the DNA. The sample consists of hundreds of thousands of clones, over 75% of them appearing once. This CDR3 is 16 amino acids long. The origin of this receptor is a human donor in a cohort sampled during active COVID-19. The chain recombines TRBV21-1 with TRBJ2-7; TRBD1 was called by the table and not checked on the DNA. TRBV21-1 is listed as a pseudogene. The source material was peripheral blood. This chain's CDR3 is CASSSKRPQGGYEQYF. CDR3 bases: TGTGCCAGCAGCAGTAAGCGGCCCCAGGGGGGCTACGAGCAGTACTTC.